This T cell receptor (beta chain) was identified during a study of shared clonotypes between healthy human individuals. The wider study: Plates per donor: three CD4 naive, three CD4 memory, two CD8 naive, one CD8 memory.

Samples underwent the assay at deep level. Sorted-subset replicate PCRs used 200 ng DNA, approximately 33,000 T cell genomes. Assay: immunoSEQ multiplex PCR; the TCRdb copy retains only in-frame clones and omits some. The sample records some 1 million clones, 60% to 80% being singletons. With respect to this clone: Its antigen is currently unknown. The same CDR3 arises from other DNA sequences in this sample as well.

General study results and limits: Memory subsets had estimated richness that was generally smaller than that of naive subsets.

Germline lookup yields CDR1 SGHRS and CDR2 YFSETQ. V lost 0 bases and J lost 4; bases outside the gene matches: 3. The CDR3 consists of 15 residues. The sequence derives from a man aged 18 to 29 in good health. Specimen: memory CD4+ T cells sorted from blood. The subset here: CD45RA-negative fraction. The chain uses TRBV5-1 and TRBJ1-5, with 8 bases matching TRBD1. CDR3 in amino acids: CASSLDGTGNQPQHF. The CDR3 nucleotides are TGCGCCAGCAGCTTGGATGGGACAGGTAATCAGCCCCAGCATTTT.